This paragraph covers one T cell receptor (beta chain) sequence. The data stem from a study of blood T cell repertoires in COVID-19. Turning to the study itself: Spain, Italy and the United States supplied samples that represented acute and convalescent COVID-19. PBMCs, B-cell-depleted T cells, or T cells were the source of the cDNA or gDNA that made up the material.

Between the trimmed V and J ends, which lost 0 bases and 0 bases, there was a span of 12 bases. The CDR3 is made up of 16 amino acids. Germline V CDR1 and CDR2: ENHRY, SYGVKD. Original analysis: From reference gene primer amplification, estimates of nucleated cell counts were derived. Some clones are missing from TCRdb's copy, which holds only in-frame ones; the method was immunoSEQ multiplex PCR. The DNA was the basis for D and trimming; V, J and clone size are from that table. Of roughly 220,000 clones in the sample, about 85% are singletons; the top ten hold 20%. Sequenced: peripheral blood. This clonotype was obtained from a man between 25 and 39 years old with active or convalescent COVID-19. The chain has TRBV10-3 and TRBJ2-7; D is uncertain. In nucleotides, the CDR3 is TGTGCCATCAGTGAGTCGAGCCTGGTAGACTCCTACGAGCAGTACTTC. Its protein is CAISESSLVDSYEQYF.